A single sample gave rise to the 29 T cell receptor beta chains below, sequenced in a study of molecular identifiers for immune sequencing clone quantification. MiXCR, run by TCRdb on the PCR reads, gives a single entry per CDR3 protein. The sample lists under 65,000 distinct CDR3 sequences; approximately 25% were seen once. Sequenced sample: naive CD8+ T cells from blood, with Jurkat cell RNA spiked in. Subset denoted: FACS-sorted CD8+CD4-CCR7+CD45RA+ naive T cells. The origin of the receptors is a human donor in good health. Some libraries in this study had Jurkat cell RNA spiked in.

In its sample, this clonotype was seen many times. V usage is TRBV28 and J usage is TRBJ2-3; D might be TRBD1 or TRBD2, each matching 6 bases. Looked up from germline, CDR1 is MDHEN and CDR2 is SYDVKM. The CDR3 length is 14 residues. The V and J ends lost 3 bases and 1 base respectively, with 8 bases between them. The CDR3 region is CASSLEGGTDTQYF. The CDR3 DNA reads TGTGCCAGCAGTTTGGAGGGGGGCACAGATACGCAGTATTTT. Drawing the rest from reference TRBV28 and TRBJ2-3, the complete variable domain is DVKVTQSSRYLVKRTGEKVFLECVQDMDHENMFWYRQDPGLGLRLIYFSYDVKMKEKGDIPEGYSVSREKKERFSLILESASTNQTSMYLCASSLEGGTDTQYFGPGTRLTVL.

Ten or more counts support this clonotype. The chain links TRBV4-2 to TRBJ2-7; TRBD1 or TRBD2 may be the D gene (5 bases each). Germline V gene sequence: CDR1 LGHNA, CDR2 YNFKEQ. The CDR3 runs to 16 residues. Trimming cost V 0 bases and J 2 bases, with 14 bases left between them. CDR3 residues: CASSQDSGTEAYEQYF. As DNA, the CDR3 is TGTGCCAGCAGCCAAGATAGTGGGACGGAAGCCTACGAGCAGTACTTC.

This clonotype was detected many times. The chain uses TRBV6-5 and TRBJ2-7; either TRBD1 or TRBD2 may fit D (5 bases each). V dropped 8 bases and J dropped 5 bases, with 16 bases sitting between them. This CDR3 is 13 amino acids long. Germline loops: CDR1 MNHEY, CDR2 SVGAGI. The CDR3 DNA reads TGTGCCAGCGGGGGAGATGCGGGTGACGAGCAGTACTTC. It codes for CASGGDAGDEQYF.

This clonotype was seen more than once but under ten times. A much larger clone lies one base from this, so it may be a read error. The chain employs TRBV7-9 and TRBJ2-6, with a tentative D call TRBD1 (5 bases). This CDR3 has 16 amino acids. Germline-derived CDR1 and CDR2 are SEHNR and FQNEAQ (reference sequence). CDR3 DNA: TGTGCCAGCAGCATCAATCGAGGCTCTGGGGCCAGCGTCCTGACTTTC. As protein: CASSINRGSGASVLTF.

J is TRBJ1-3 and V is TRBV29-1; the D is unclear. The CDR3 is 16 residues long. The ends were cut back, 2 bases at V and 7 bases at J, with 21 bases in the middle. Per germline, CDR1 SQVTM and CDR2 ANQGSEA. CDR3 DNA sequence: TGCAGCGTTGAAAATCTTAATAGGAGCTCTAATAACACCATATATTTT. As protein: CSVENLNRSSNNTIYF. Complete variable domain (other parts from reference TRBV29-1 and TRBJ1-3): SAVISQKPSRDICQRGTSLTIQCQVDSQVTMMFWYRQQPGQSLTLIATANQGSEATYESGFVIDKFPISRPNLTFSTLTVSNMSPEDSSIYLCSVENLNRSSNNTIYFGEGSWLTVV.

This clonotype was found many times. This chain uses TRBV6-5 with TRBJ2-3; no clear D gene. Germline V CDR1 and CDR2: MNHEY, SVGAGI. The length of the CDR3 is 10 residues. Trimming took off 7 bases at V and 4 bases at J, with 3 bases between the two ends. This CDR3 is CASKADTQYF. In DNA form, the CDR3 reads TGTGCCAGCAAAGCAGATACGCAGTATTTT.

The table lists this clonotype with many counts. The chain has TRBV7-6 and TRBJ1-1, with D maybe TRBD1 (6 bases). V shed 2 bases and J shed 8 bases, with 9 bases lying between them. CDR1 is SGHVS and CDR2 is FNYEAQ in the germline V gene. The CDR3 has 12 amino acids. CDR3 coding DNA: TGTGCCAGCAGCTTAACAGGGAAAGAAGCTTTCTTT. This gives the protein CASSLTGKEAFF.

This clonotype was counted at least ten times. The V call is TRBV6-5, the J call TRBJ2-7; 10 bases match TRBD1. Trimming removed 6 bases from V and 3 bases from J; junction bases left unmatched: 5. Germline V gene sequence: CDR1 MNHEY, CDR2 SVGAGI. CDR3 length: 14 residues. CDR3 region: CASRTGTGDYEQYF. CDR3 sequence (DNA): TGTGCCAGCAGGACCGGGACAGGGGACTACGAGCAGTACTTC.

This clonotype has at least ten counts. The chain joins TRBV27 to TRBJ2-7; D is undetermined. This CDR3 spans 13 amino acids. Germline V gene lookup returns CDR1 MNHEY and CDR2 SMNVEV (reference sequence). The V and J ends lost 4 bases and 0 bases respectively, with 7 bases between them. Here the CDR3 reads CASSSGSSYEQYF. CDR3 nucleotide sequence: TGTGCCAGCAGTTCTGGTAGCTCCTACGAGCAGTACTTC.

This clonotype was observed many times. This chain's CDR3 is CASRLAGGLAGELFF. CDR3 DNA: TGTGCCAGCAGGCTTGCGGGGGGGCTAGCCGGGGAGCTGTTTTTT. V usage is TRBV5-6 and J usage is TRBJ2-2; 9 bases map to TRBD2. Germline trimming cut 5 bases from V and 6 bases from J; bases unmatched to any gene: 8. The CDR3 contains 15 residues. Germline CDR1 and CDR2: SGHDT and YYEEEE.

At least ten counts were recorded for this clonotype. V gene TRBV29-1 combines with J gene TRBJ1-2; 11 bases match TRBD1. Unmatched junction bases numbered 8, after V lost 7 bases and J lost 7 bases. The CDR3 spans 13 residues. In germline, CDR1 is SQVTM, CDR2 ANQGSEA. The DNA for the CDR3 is TGCAGCGGGGTCGGACAGGGGGCGCTTGGCTACACCTTC. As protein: CSGVGQGALGYTF. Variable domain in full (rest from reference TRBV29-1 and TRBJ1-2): SAVISQKPSRDICQRGTSLTIQCQVDSQVTMMFWYRQQPGQSLTLIATANQGSEATYESGFVIDKFPISRPNLTFSTLTVSNMSPEDSSIYLCSGVGQGALGYTFGSGTRLTVV.

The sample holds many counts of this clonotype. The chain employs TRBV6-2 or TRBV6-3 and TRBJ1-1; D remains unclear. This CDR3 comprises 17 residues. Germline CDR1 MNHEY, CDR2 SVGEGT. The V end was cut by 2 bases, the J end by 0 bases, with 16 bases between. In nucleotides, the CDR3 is TGTGCCAGCAGTTACCCAACGGGAGGCCAACTGAACACTGAAGCTTTCTTT. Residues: CASSYPTGGQLNTEAFF.

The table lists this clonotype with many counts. The CDR3 DNA reads as TGCAGCGTTGAAGCGATGGGGGGTTTGAGCACTGAAGCTTTCTTT. It codes for CSVEAMGGLSTEAFF. V and J are TRBV29-1 and TRBJ1-1; D might be TRBD1 (5 bases). This CDR3 contains 15 residues. Trimming removed 1 base from V and 4 bases from J, with 16 bases in between. Germline CDR1 reads SQVTM; CDR2 reads ANQGSEA.

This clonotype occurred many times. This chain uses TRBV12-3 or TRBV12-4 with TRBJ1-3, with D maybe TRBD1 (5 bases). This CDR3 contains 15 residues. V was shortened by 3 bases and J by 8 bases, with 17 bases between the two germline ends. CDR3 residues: CASSFFGAEEDTIYF. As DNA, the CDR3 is TGTGCCAGCAGTTTTTTCGGGGCTGAGGAAGACACCATATATTTT.

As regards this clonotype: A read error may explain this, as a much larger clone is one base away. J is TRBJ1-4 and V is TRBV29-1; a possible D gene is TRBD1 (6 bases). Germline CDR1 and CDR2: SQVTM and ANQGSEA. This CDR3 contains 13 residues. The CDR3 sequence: CGAQQGSNEKLFF. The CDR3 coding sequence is TGCGGCGCACAACAGGGTTCTAATGAAAAACTGTTTTTT.

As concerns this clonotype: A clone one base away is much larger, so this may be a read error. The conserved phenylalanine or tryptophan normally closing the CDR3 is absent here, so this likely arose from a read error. The CDR3 sequence is CASSYSSGVNTGELFL. CDR3 bases: TGTGCCAGCAGTTACTCCAGCGGGGTGAACACCGGGGAGCTGTTTCTT. The chain employs TRBV6-2 or TRBV6-3 and TRBJ2-2; 7 bases match TRBD2. The length of the CDR3 is 16 residues. Trimming took 0 bases from V and 1 from J; bases not matched to a gene: 2. Germline CDR1 and CDR2: MNHEY and SVGEGT.

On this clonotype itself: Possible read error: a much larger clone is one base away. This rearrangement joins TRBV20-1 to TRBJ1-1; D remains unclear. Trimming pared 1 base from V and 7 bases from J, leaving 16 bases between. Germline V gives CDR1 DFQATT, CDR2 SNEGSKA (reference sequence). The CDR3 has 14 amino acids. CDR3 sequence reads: CSARGEGGIDEAFF. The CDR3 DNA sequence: TGCAGTGCTAGAGGAGAGGGTGGGATAGATGAAGCTTTCTTT.

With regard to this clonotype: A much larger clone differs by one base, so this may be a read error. The CDR3 reads CASSPSGGALDTRYF. The CDR3 DNA sequence: TGCGCCAGCAGCCCTAGCGGGGGGGCGTTAGATACGCGGTATTTT. This chain connects TRBV5-1 to TRBJ2-3; 12 bases map to TRBD2. CDR3 size: 15 residues. Germline assignment: CDR1 SGHRS and CDR2 YFSETQ.

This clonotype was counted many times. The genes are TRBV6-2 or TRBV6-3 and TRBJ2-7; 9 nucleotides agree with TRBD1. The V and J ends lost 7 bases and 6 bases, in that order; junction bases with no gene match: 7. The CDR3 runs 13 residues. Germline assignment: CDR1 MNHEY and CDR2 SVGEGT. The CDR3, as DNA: TGTGCCAGCACTATCACAGGGGGCTCCGAGCAGTACTTC. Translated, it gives CASTITGGSEQYF.

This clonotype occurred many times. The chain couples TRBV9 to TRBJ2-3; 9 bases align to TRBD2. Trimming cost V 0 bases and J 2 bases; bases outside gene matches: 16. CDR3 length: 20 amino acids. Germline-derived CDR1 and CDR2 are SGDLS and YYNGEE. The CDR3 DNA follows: TGTGCCAGCAGCGTAGAAGGTAGCGGGAGAATGGCAGTTAACACAGATACGCAGTATTTT. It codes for CASSVEGSGRMAVNTDTQYF.

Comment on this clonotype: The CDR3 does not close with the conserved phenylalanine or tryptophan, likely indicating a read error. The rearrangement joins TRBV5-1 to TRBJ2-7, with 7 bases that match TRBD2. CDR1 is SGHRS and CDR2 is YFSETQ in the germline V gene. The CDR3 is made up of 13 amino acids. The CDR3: CASRLGGSYEQYY. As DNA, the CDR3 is TGCGCCAGCCGCTTGGGAGGGAGCTACGAGCAGTACTAC.

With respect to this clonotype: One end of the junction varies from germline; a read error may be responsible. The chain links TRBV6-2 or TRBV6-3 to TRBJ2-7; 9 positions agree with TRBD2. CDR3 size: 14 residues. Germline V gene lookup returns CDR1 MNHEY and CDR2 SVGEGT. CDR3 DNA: TGTGTCAGCAGCATAGCGGGAGAACCCTACGAGCAGTACTTC. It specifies CVSSIAGEPYEQYF.

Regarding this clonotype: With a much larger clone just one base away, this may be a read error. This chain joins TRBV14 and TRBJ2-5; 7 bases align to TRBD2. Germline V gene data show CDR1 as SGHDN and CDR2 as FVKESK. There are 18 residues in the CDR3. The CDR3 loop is CASSPGGTTLWGQEPQYF. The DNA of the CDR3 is TGTGCCAGCAGCCCCGGCGGGACTACCCTCTGGGGCCAAGAGCCCCAGTACTTC.

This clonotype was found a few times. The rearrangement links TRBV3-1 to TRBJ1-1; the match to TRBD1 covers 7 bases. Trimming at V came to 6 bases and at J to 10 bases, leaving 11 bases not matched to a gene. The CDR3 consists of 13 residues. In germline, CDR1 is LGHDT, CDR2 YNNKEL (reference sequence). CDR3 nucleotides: TGTGCCAGCAGTTTCACAGGGGTACCTGGAGCTTTCTTT. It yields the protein CASSFTGVPGAFF.

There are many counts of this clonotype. The CDR3 coding sequence is TGCGCCAGCAGCCAAGATTCTAGCACAGATACGCAGTATTTT. This sequence encodes CASSQDSSTDTQYF. The gene calls are TRBV4-3 and TRBJ2-3, with D unclear. Trimming cost V 0 bases and J 0 bases, with 4 bases left between them. The CDR3 runs to 14 residues. The germline gives CDR1 LGHNA, CDR2 YSLEER.

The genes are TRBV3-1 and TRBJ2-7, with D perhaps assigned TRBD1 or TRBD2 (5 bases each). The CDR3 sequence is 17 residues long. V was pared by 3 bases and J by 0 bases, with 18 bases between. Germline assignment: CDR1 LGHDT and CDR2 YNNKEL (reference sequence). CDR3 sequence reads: CASSQGPQAQSSYEQYF. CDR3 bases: TGTGCCAGCAGCCAGGGACCTCAGGCACAAAGCTCCTACGAGCAGTACTTC.

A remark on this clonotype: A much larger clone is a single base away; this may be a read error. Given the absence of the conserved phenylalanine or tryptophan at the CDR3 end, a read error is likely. The CDR3 DNA reads as TGCGCCAGCAGGCCAAACGCCGGGACCAGCACAGATACGCAGTATCTT. The encoded protein is CASRPNAGTSTDTQYL. This chain links TRBV5-1 with TRBJ2-3; perhaps D is TRBD1 or TRBD2 (5 bases each). CDR1 SGHRS and CDR2 YFSETQ come from the germline V gene. The germline V and J ends were trimmed by 5 bases and 0 bases, with 16 bases remaining between them. CDR3 length equals 16 residues.

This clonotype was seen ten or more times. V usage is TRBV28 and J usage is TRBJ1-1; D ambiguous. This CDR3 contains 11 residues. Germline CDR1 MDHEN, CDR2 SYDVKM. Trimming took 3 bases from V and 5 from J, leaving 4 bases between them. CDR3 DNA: TGTGCCAGCAGTTTTATGACTGAAGCTTTCTTT. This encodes CASSFMTEAFF.

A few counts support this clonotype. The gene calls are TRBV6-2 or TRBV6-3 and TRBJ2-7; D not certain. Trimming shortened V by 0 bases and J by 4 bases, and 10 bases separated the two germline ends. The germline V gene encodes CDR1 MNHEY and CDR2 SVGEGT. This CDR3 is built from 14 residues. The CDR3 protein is CASSYSATGYEQYF. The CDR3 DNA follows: TGTGCCAGCAGTTACTCGGCCACCGGTTACGAGCAGTACTTC.